This T cell receptor beta chain was identified during a study of T cells in women clearing cervical HPV infection. V shed 1 base and J shed 3 bases, with 10 bases lying between them. Germline CDR1 and CDR2: LNHDA and SQIVND (reference sequence). The CDR3 sequence is 14 residues long. In the case of this clone: The read ends 3 residues shy of where the CDR3 ends; the end is completed using the germline J gene.

HPV was found by MY09/MY11 PCR and dot-blot genotyping. TCRdb's table, derived via immunoSEQ multiplex PCR, lists solely in-frame clones and lacks some. This table lists tens of thousands of clones. The V gene is TRBV19, the J gene TRBJ2-7; D call uncertain. Specimen: blood buffy coat. This receptor was taken from a woman between 18 and 70 years old with a cervical HPV16 infection that either progressed to CIN3+ or cleared (not recorded which). The CDR3 bases that were read are TGTGCCAGTAGTATAGGTTGGCAGAGCTACGAG. This gives the protein CASSIGWQSYE. The full CDR3 protein reads CASSIGWQSYEQYF.